The 8 T cell receptor beta chains in this list originate from one sample, sequenced in a study of Ad26.COV2.S vaccination and SARS-CoV-2 variants. Treatment here: roughly 19 received Ad26.COV2.S at low or high dose, single or two shots; 5 received placebo; per-sample allocation not given. Samples were taken on day 63 after the first vaccine or placebo injection. The protocol was immunoSEQ multiplex PCR, while the TCRdb copy is restricted to in-frame clones and leaves out a portion. The table lists roughly 270,000 clones, about 87% of them singletons. The specimen comprised peripheral blood, sampled in a trial of Ad26.COV2.S vaccine versus placebo. The receptors derive from a person between 18 and 65 years old who received the Ad26.COV2.S COVID-19 vaccine or a placebo.

The chain combines TRBV6-2 or TRBV6-3 with TRBJ1-5, with D tentatively TRBD1 (5 bases). V was clipped by 2 bases and J by 0 bases, with 17 bases between them. This CDR3 region has 18 residues. Germline V gene sequence: CDR1 MNHEY, CDR2 SVGEGT. The CDR3 here is CASSYTRHRGGSNQPQHF. In nucleotides, the CDR3 is TGTGCCAGCAGTTACACTCGACACCGGGGGGGTAGCAATCAGCCCCAGCATTTT.

The V call is TRBV4-3, the J call TRBJ1-4; 7 nucleotides align to TRBD1. Germline CDR1 and CDR2: LGHNA and YSLEER. V was clipped by 2 bases and J by 8 bases; unmatched bases: 17. CDR3 length: 18 residues. CDR3 DNA sequence: TGCGCCAGCAGCCAACAGACGTCAACGAGAGGGGGCGCGGAAAAACTGTTTTTT. Its translation: CASSQQTSTRGGAEKLFF.

This chain links TRBV11-2 with TRBJ2-7, with a weak D call TRBD1 (6 bases). Germline-derived CDR1 and CDR2 are SGHAT and FQNNGV. The CDR3 length is 17 residues. The V gene lost 0 bases and the J gene lost 2 bases, with 17 bases spanning the gap. CDR3 nucleotide sequence: TGTGCCAGCAGCTTAGAGAACCAGGGGCTCGGTGCCTACGAGCAGTACTTC. Translating it yields CASSLENQGLGAYEQYF.

The V gene is TRBV15, the J gene TRBJ2-7; D gene ambiguous. Trimming left V 0 bases short and J 2 bases short, with 8 bases between. This CDR3 comprises 14 residues. CDR1 and CDR2 from the germline V gene are LNHNV and YYDKDF (reference sequence). CDR3 sequence (DNA): TGTGCCACCAGCAGAGATACCCAGACCTACGAGCAGTACTTC. It codes for CATSRDTQTYEQYF.

The chain has TRBV5-1 and TRBJ2-4; possibly TRBD2 for D (6 bases). The V and J ends lost 7 bases and 1 base respectively, with 12 bases between them. In germline, CDR1 is SGHRS, CDR2 YFSETQ. The CDR3 is 14 residues long. CDR3 bases: TGCGCCAGCGGATCGGGAGTGGCCAAAAACATTCAGTACTTC. Protein: CASGSGVAKNIQYF.

The V and J genes are TRBV2 and TRBJ2-5; D gene unclear. Germline CDR1 reads SNHLY; CDR2 reads FYNNEI. This CDR3 has 14 residues. Trimming removed 6 bases at V and 5 bases at J, with 16 bases between. The CDR3 nucleotides are TGTGCCAGCAGCTTGAGACAAGTCCTGGAGACCCAGTACTTC. The encoded protein is CASSLRQVLETQYF.

This clone appeared a few times. V gene TRBV7-6 combines with J gene TRBJ1-2; maybe TRBD1 (5 bases). V dropped 4 bases and J dropped 7 bases, with 16 bases sitting between them. In germline, CDR1 is SGHVS, CDR2 FNYEAQ. The CDR3 loop spans 14 amino acids. The CDR3 DNA reads TGTGCCAGCAGCTCCACTCAGGGCGGTGGTGGCTACACCTTC. Its protein product is CASSSTQGGGGYTF.

The rearrangement uses TRBV30 and TRBJ1-1, with D perhaps TRBD1 (5 bases). Germline V CDR1 and CDR2: GTSNPN, SVGIG (reference sequence). The CDR3 is 17 residues long. V was cut by 3 bases and J by 5 bases, with 25 bases left in between. CDR3 DNA: TGTGCCTGGAGGGGACGGGGGTTCGGGCTTGGAGAGACTGAAGCTTTCTTT. It encodes CAWRGRGFGLGETEAFF.